This passage covers 9 T cell receptor beta chains from one sample sequenced in a study of blood T cell repertoires in COVID-19. Clones were sequenced by immunoSEQ multiplex PCR, and TCRdb holds only the in-frame ones, with some missing. The sample contains fewer than 250,000 clones, 80% to 90% of which appear only once. Sequencing was carried out using peripheral blood. The receptors derive from a woman of 80 years or more with COVID-19, enrolled during active disease.

V gene TRBV24-1 combines with J gene TRBJ1-1; 9 nucleotides line up with TRBD1. V trimming: 3 bases; J trimming: 9 bases; junction bases outside the gene matches: 4. Germline loops: CDR1 KGHDR, CDR2 SFDVKD. This CDR3 is 13 amino acids long. For the CDR3, the DNA is TGTGCCACCAGTGATCCGGACAGGGGCCAAGCTTTCTTT. This codes for CATSDPDRGQAFF.

The chain combines TRBV7-9 with TRBJ1-6, with 11 positions matching TRBD1. Trimming removed 5 bases from V and 4 bases from J; junction bases left unmatched: 10. From germline, CDR1 is SEHNR and CDR2 FQNEAQ (reference sequence). The CDR3 totals 18 residues. CDR3 loop: CASSLGQGVYRYNSPLHF. DNA of the CDR3: TGTGCCAGCAGCCTGGGACAGGGGGTTTACAGATATAATTCACCCCTCCACTTT.

The V and J genes are TRBV10-3 and TRBJ1-5; D call uncertain. The CDR3 consists of 13 residues. The germline CDR1 and CDR2 sequences are ENHRY and SYGVKD. V dropped 6 bases and J dropped 0 bases, with 6 bases sitting between them. In nucleotides, the CDR3 is TGTGCCATCAGCGTAGATAGCAATCAGCCCCAGCATTTT. Translating it yields CAISVDSNQPQHF.

Written as DNA, the CDR3 is TGTGCCAGAAGCTTGGACAGGTGCAATTCACCCCTCCACTTT. Translating gives CARSLDRCNSPLHF. V usage is TRBV5-3 and J usage is TRBJ1-6; TRBD1 might be the D (5 bases). TRBV5-3 falls under the ORF class, with uncertain function. Trimming took off 0 bases at V and 7 bases at J, with 8 bases between the two ends. CDR3 length: 14 amino acids.

This clone has just one count. The J gene is TRBJ2-1, the V gene TRBV27, with 7 nucleotides matching TRBD1. The CDR3 is made up of 15 amino acids. Looked up from germline, CDR1 is MNHEY and CDR2 is SMNVEV (reference sequence). Trimming at V came to 7 bases and at J to 5 bases, leaving 11 bases not matched to a gene. This CDR3 reads CASTLSGQWNNEQFF. DNA for the CDR3: TGTGCCAGCACCCTCTCGGGACAGTGGAACAATGAGCAGTTCTTC.

This clone was recorded a few times. The rearrangement joins TRBV5-1 to TRBJ1-6; 8 bases agree with TRBD1. The CDR3 consists of 14 residues. CDR1 SGHRS and CDR2 YFSETQ come from the germline V gene. V gave up 3 bases and J gave up 6 bases; unmatched junction bases: 2. The CDR3 reads CASSSGGFNSPLHF. In DNA, the CDR3 is TGCGCCAGCAGCTCAGGGGGCTTTAATTCACCCCTCCACTTT.

The chain uses TRBV6-5 and TRBJ1-6, with D possibly TRBD1 on 5 matching bases. In germline, CDR1 is MNHEY, CDR2 SVGAGI. This CDR3 contains 14 residues. V was cut by 5 bases and J by 3 bases, with 8 bases left in between. The CDR3 region has the DNA TGTGCCAGCAGTCAGGGTGTCTATAATTCACCCCTCCACTTT. Protein product: CASSQGVYNSPLHF.

The CDR3 spells CATQGVGSNQPQHF. Written as DNA, the CDR3 is TGTGCCACCCAGGGGGTAGGGAGCAATCAGCCCCAGCATTTT. The rearrangement joins TRBV24-1 to TRBJ1-5; 7 bases line up with TRBD1. V shed 9 bases and J 1 base; nucleotides not matched to a gene: 5. CDR1 KGHDR and CDR2 SFDVKD come from the germline V gene. The CDR3 covers 14 residues.

This clone was observed a handful of times. CDR3 sequence (DNA): TGTGCCAGCAGCCCATGGACAGGGGGCGAGGGAGGAGTGAACACTGAAGCTTTCTTT. It encodes CASSPWTGGEGGVNTEAFF. The gene calls are TRBV7-3 and TRBJ1-1; TRBD1 agrees at 11 bases. V was clipped by 5 bases and J by 0 bases; unmatched bases: 14. The CDR3 contains 19 residues. Germline CDR1 reads SGHTA; CDR2 reads FQGTGA.